The 19 T cell receptor beta chains below come from one sample, sequenced in a study of metastatic and nonmetastatic thyroid tumors. Ahead of thyroid surgery, no patient had received treatment of any kind. Using MiXCR, TCRdb reanalyzed the PCR reads. Of 30,000 or so clones detected, over 15% appear once; the ten largest clones hold 4% to 5.5%. Sequencing was performed on blood. These receptors came from a female donor with papillary thyroid cancer or a benign thyroid nodule (not recorded which). Some clones in this sample may be carry-over from other donors' samples.

In this sample, this clone turned up many times. This chain links TRBV28 with TRBJ2-7; D uncertain. Germline V gene lookup returns CDR1 MDHEN and CDR2 SYDVKM. This CDR3 is 15 amino acids long. Between the trimmed V and J ends, which lost 2 bases and 3 bases, there was a span of 14 bases. This CDR3 is CASSLDGEGLYEQYF. CDR3 DNA sequence: TGTGCCAGCAGTTTAGATGGGGAAGGTCTCTACGAGCAGTACTTC.

This clone was recorded a few times. The rearrangement uses TRBV28 and TRBJ1-4; 9 positions match TRBD1. Germline V lookup: CDR1 MDHEN, CDR2 SYDVKM. CDR3 length: 14 amino acids. V shed 3 bases and J 7 bases; nucleotides not matched to a gene: 3. The CDR3 spells CASSLGDRVEKLFF. The CDR3 coding sequence is TGTGCCAGCAGTTTGGGGGACAGGGTTGAAAAACTGTTTTTT.

This clone was detected many times. It may be a read error: a sequence one base away is much more abundant. Other DNA sequences in the same sample also yield this CDR3. V gene TRBV19 combines with J gene TRBJ2-2; the match to TRBD1 covers 8 bases. The germline V gene encodes CDR1 LNHDA and CDR2 SQIVND (reference sequence). CDR3 length: 14 residues. V was pared by 5 bases and J by 6 bases, with 5 bases of the junction left unmatched. CDR3 coding DNA: TGTGCCAGTAGTCCCACAGGGGGTTCCGGGGAGCTGTTTTTT. This translates into CASSPTGGSGELFF.

This clone showed up just once. The rearrangement uses TRBV24-1 and TRBJ2-1, with a weak D call TRBD2 (6 bases). The CDR3 is made up of 18 amino acids. V was clipped by 4 bases and J by 1 base, with 19 bases between them. Germline assignment: CDR1 KGHDR and CDR2 SFDVKD. The CDR3 bases are TGTGCCACCAGTGACTGCGAAGTAAGCGGGCTATCCTACAATGAGCAGTTCTTC. Its translation: CATSDCEVSGLSYNEQFF.

The V call is TRBV11-2, the J call TRBJ1-3; D possibly corresponds to TRBD1 (6 bases). With 4 bases removed from V and 4 bases from J, the gap between germline ends came to 17 bases. Germline CDR1 SGHAT, CDR2 FQNNGV. This CDR3 region has 16 residues. CDR3 protein: CASSSGLQGAGNTIYF. Here the CDR3 DNA reads TGTGCCAGCAGCTCAGGATTACAGGGTGCCGGAAACACCATATATTTT.

At least ten counts were recorded for this clone. This chain uses TRBV28 with TRBJ2-7; 9 positions match TRBD2. The germline CDR1 and CDR2 sequences are MDHEN and SYDVKM. J gave up 5 bases and V 5 bases, and 7 bases lay outside the gene matches. The length of the CDR3 is 14 residues. The CDR3: CASSPAGTSHEQYF. The CDR3 nucleotides read TGTGCCAGCAGTCCGGCGGGGACTAGCCACGAGCAGTACTTC.

This clone came up many times. The V call is TRBV6-2 or TRBV6-3, the J call TRBJ2-7; D possibly corresponds to TRBD1 (6 bases). The germline gives CDR1 MNHEY, CDR2 SVGEGT. This CDR3 spans 14 amino acids. Trimming left V 6 bases short and J 6 bases short, with 18 bases between. CDR3: CASRRSVTGREQYF. The CDR3 region has the DNA TGTGCCAGCAGGCGGTCAGTGACAGGTCGCGAGCAGTACTTC.

This clone was seen repeatedly, ten times or more. CDR3 sequence reads: CASSPGAGADTQYF. Here the CDR3 DNA reads TGTGCCAGCAGCCCCGGCGCCGGGGCAGATACGCAGTATTTT. This rearrangement joins TRBV12-3 or TRBV12-4 to TRBJ2-3, with a possible D match to TRBD2 (5 bases). This CDR3 spans 14 amino acids. V lost 6 bases to trimming and J lost 4 bases, with 14 bases between them.

V is TRBV5-1 and J is TRBJ2-3; D is unresolved. The CDR3 is 12 amino acids. Germline V lookup: CDR1 SGHRS, CDR2 YFSETQ. V dropped 2 bases and J dropped 4 bases, with 5 bases sitting between them. For the CDR3, the DNA is TGCGCCAGCAGCTTATCCGCAGATACGCAGTATTTT. This sequence encodes CASSLSADTQYF.

The sample holds many counts of this clone. This chain connects TRBV5-1 to TRBJ2-2; D tentatively reads TRBD1 or TRBD2 (5 bases each). V lost 4 bases to trimming and J lost 0 bases, with 13 bases between them. CDR1 and CDR2 (germline): SGHRS, YFSETQ. This CDR3 has 16 residues. In nucleotides, the CDR3 is TGCGCCAGCAGCAGGTACGGGACGGCGAACACCGGGGAGCTGTTTTTT. This translates into CASSRYGTANTGELFF.

This clone was seen many times. The CDR3 sequence is CASSLEGSALAKNIQYF. The CDR3 region has the DNA TGTGCCAGCAGTTTAGAGGGGTCAGCTCTAGCCAAAAACATTCAGTACTTC. V gene TRBV28 combines with J gene TRBJ2-4; either TRBD1 or TRBD2 may supply D (5 bases each). The CDR3 is 17 residues long. From germline, CDR1 is MDHEN and CDR2 SYDVKM. Trimming left V 2 bases short and J 0 bases short, with 14 bases between. Full variable domain (rest looked up from reference TRBV28 and TRBJ2-4): DVKVTQSSRYLVKRTGEKVFLECVQDMDHENMFWYRQDPGLGLRLIYFSYDVKMKEKGDIPEGYSVSREKKERFSLILESASTNQTSMYLCASSLEGSALAKNIQYFGAGTRLSVL.

This clone was picked up a small number of times. This rearrangement joins TRBV7-9 to TRBJ2-1, with D unresolved. V lost 5 bases and J 3 bases, leaving 11 bases between the germline ends. Germline V gene data show CDR1 as SEHNR and CDR2 as FQNEAQ (reference sequence). The length of the CDR3 is 14 residues. The CDR3 sequence is CASSPGVVYNEQFF. In DNA form, the CDR3 reads TGTGCCAGCAGCCCAGGAGTTGTCTACAATGAGCAGTTCTTC.

This clone was counted between two and nine times. A read error may be the cause here, since a much bigger clone is one base away. J is TRBJ2-5 and V is TRBV7-6; 9 nucleotides align to TRBD1. The CDR3 length is 14 residues. Germline V lookup: CDR1 SGHVS, CDR2 FNYEAQ. The V segment lost 7 bases and the J segment 5 bases; nucleotides outside the gene matches: 8. The CDR3 loop reads CASIPRGQGETQYF. The CDR3 DNA follows: TGTGCCAGCATCCCACGAGGACAGGGGGAGACCCAGTACTTC.

This clone was picked up a small number of times. The chain employs TRBV6-1 and TRBJ2-1; D not resolved. Germline values: CDR1 MNHNS, CDR2 SASEGT. V was trimmed by 8 bases and J by 9 bases, leaving 14 bases between them. The CDR3 spans 12 residues. The CDR3 here is CASGRPRREQFF. In DNA form, the CDR3 reads TGTGCCAGCGGCCGACCCCGGCGTGAGCAGTTCTTC.

This clone is deemed medium-sized. This rearrangement joins TRBV20-1 to TRBJ2-2; TRBD2 matches at 11 bases. Germline trimming cut 6 bases from V and 5 bases from J; bases unmatched to any gene: 5. The CDR3 is 14 residues long. Germline-derived CDR1 and CDR2 are DFQATT and SNEGSKA (reference sequence). The CDR3 sequence: CSARWTSGTGELFF. The DNA of the CDR3 is TGCAGTGCCCGATGGACTAGCGGGACCGGGGAGCTGTTTTTT.

This clone was detected ten times or more. This chain links TRBV20-1 with TRBJ2-3; the D is unclear. Germline V gives CDR1 DFQATT, CDR2 SNEGSKA (reference sequence). The CDR3 sequence is 15 residues long. CDR3 in amino acids: CSARAATGSTDTQYF. DNA of the CDR3: TGCAGCGCAAGGGCGGCTACCGGAAGCACAGATACGCAGTATTTT.

This rearrangement joins TRBV5-1 to TRBJ2-1, with D unclear. This CDR3 is built from 13 residues. Germline CDR1 is SGHRS and CDR2 is YFSETQ. The V gene lost 6 bases and the J gene lost 1 base, with 8 bases spanning the gap. CDR3 sequence (DNA): TGCGCCAGCATAATCTTGTCCTACAATGAGCAGTTCTTC. Protein: CASIILSYNEQFF.

This clone was detected a few times. This chain connects TRBV6-1 to TRBJ2-5; a possible D gene is TRBD1 (6 bases). Germline assignment: CDR1 MNHNS and CDR2 SASEGT. The CDR3 runs to 11 residues. V was clipped by 10 bases and J by 3 bases, with 9 bases between them. The CDR3 nucleotides read TGTGCCACGGACAGCGAAGAGACCCAGTACTTC. It yields the protein CATDSEETQYF.

This clone was recorded many times. V and J are TRBV19 and TRBJ2-1, with 11 bases fitting TRBD2. The CDR3 runs to 15 residues. Germline V gives CDR1 LNHDA, CDR2 SQIVND (reference sequence). The V segment lost 4 bases and the J segment 8 bases; nucleotides outside the gene matches: 7. This chain's CDR3 is CASSTLAGGKHEQFF. The CDR3 DNA reads as TGTGCCAGTAGTACGCTAGCGGGAGGTAAACATGAGCAGTTCTTC.